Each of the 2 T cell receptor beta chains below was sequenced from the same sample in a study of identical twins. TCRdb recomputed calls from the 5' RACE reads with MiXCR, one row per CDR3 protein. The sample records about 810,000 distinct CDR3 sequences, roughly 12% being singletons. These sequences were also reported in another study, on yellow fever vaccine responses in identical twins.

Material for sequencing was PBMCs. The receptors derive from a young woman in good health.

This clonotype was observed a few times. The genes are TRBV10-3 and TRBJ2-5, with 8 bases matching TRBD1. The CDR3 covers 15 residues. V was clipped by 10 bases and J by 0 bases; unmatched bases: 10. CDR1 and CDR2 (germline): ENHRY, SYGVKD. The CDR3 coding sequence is TGTGCCACGAACTCGGGACAGGCGAACCAAGAGACCCAGTACTTC. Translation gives CATNSGQANQETQYF.

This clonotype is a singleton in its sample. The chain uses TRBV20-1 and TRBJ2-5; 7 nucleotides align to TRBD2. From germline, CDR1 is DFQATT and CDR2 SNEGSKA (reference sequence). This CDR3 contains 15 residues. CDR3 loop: CFARGSSGGQETQYF. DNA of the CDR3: TGCTTTGCTAGAGGAAGCTCGGGAGGACAAGAGACCCAGTACTTC.